What follows are 30 T cell receptor beta chains derived from one specimen sequenced in a study of cytomegalovirus exposure and HLA in healthy donors. Primers: 60 Vbeta forward and 13 Jbeta reverse. Produced via immunoSEQ multiplex PCR; TCRdb's table is partial and in-frame only. The repertoire table contains roughly 220,000 clones. The sequenced sample was PBMCs. Receptors were obtained from a girl aged 2 to 9 in good health and CMV-seropositive.

The V gene is TRBV6-1, the J gene TRBJ2-5, with D tentatively TRBD1 (6 bases). The CDR3 sequence is 15 residues long. The germline gives CDR1 MNHNS, CDR2 SASEGT. The V gene lost 5 bases and the J gene lost 3 bases, with 16 bases spanning the gap. This CDR3 is CASSFLRGVEETQYF. The CDR3 DNA sequence: TGTGCCAGCAGTTTTCTCAGGGGTGTGGAAGAGACCCAGTACTTC.

The V call is TRBV6-6, the J call TRBJ2-5, with 7 nucleotides matching TRBD1. The tail of the sequence fits TRBJ2-7 better, so the J call may be wrong. This CDR3 spans 15 amino acids. Germline CDR1 reads MNHNY; CDR2 reads SVGAGI (reference sequence). The CDR3 DNA follows: TGTGCCAGCAGCCCCCGGGACAGCTACTCCTACGAGCAGTACTTC. Amino acids: CASSPRDSYSYEQYF.

V gene TRBV7-9 combines with J gene TRBJ2-3; 7 bases are shared with TRBD1. The V gene's germline CDR1 is SEHNR and CDR2 FQNEAQ (reference sequence). This CDR3 has 17 residues. With V trimmed by 3 bases and J by 1 base, 10 bases remained unmatched. DNA of the CDR3: TGTGCCAGCAGCTTCCCTTCCGGGACAGAGGGCACAGATACGCAGTATTTT. This gives the protein CASSFPSGTEGTDTQYF.

The rearrangement links TRBV2 to TRBJ2-1, with 7 bases matching TRBD2. Germline V lookup: CDR1 SNHLY, CDR2 FYNNEI. The ends lost 8 bases at V and 4 bases at J; junction bases unmatched: 11. The CDR3 extends over 15 amino acids. The CDR3 region has the DNA TGTGCCAGCCCCGCAGCGGCTAGCGGTTACAATGAGCAGTTCTTC. Translation gives CASPAAASGYNEQFF.

This rearrangement joins TRBV6-1 to TRBJ1-5; D is perhaps TRBD1 (5 bases). V lost 7 bases to trimming and J lost 6 bases, with 13 bases between them. CDR1 and CDR2 (germline): MNHNS, SASEGT. The CDR3 consists of 13 residues. For the CDR3, the DNA is TGTGCCAGCACCGGGGAGGGGTTTCAGCCCCAGCATTTT. Residues: CASTGEGFQPQHF.

This chain uses TRBV11-3 with TRBJ2-7; the match to TRBD2 covers 8 bases. The CDR3 runs to 14 residues. Germline CDR1 SGHNT, CDR2 YENEEA. The ends lost 1 base at V and 7 bases at J; junction bases unmatched: 6. The CDR3 sequence is CASSLGGLAREQYF. CDR3 nucleotide sequence: TGTGCCAGCAGCTTAGGAGGACTAGCCAGGGAGCAGTACTTC.

The chain has TRBV11-2 and TRBJ2-5; possibly TRBD2 for D (5 bases). The J call is uncertain, as TRBJ2-7 better fits the DNA end. Per the germline V gene, CDR1 is SGHAT and CDR2 is FQNNGV. CDR3 length equals 15 residues. Written as DNA, the CDR3 is TGTGCCAGCAGCCGATTGTCTCGGCGGGCCTACGAGCAGTACTTC. As protein: CASSRLSRRAYEQYF.

V gene TRBV4-2 combines with J gene TRBJ2-7; 10 bases line up with TRBD2. CDR3 size: 16 residues. The V and J ends lost 1 base and 4 bases, in that order; junction bases with no gene match: 7. The germline gives CDR1 LGHNA, CDR2 YNFKEQ. The CDR3 region is CASSQGQLAGPYEQYF. In DNA, the CDR3 is TGTGCCAGCAGCCAAGGCCAACTAGCGGGACCGTACGAGCAGTACTTC.

The chain recombines TRBV6-6 with TRBJ1-4; a possible D gene is TRBD1 (6 bases). The V gene's germline CDR1 is MNHNY and CDR2 SVGAGI (reference sequence). This CDR3 contains 14 residues. The V end lost 9 bases, the J end lost 4 bases, and 15 bases lay between the germline ends. The CDR3 bases are TGTGCCAGTCAAGGGACACTTCTTAATGAAAAACTGTTTTTT. Encoded protein: CASQGTLLNEKLFF.

The chain couples TRBV15 to TRBJ2-1, with TRBD2 as a possible D gene (5 bases). Trimming took 2 bases from V and 2 from J, leaving 13 bases between them. Germline values: CDR1 LNHNV, CDR2 YYDKDF (reference sequence). CDR3 length: 16 amino acids. The CDR3 DNA sequence: TGTGCCACCAGCAGAAATACTCAGCGGCCCTACAATGAGCAGTTCTTC. This translates into CATSRNTQRPYNEQFF.

The gene calls are TRBV30 and TRBJ2-1; 9 bases line up with TRBD1. J lost 6 bases, V lost 1 base, and 10 bases had no gene match. CDR3 length: 16 residues. Germline CDR1 reads GTSNPN; CDR2 reads SVGIG (reference sequence). The DNA for the CDR3 is TGTGCCTGGAGTGGAAGCCCGGGACAGGGTCGCAATGAGCAGTTCTTC. Its protein product is CAWSGSPGQGRNEQFF.

V is TRBV27 and J is TRBJ1-1, with D perhaps TRBD1 (6 bases). The CDR3 runs to 15 residues. Germline V gene sequence: CDR1 MNHEY, CDR2 SMNVEV (reference sequence). The V end lost 0 bases, the J end lost 10 bases, and 18 bases lay between the germline ends. The CDR3 nucleotides are TGTGCCAGCAGTTTATCGCCCCCCCTTGTCAGGGGAGCTTTCTTT. It translates to CASSLSPPLVRGAFF.

The rearrangement links TRBV28 to TRBJ2-7; the D is unclear. V lost 4 bases and J lost 2, with 12 bases in between. CDR1 is MDHEN and CDR2 is SYDVKM in the germline V gene. This CDR3 has 14 residues. The CDR3 region has the DNA TGTGCCAGCAGTTCCTTTCTAACCGCCTACGAGCAGTACTTC. Protein: CASSSFLTAYEQYF.

V gene TRBV15 combines with J gene TRBJ1-1, with D perhaps TRBD1 (5 bases). The CDR3 extends over 12 amino acids. Looked up from germline, CDR1 is LNHNV and CDR2 is YYDKDF (reference sequence). Trimming shortened V by 5 bases and J by 5 bases, and 9 bases separated the two germline ends. This chain's CDR3 is CATSGQWTEAFF. In DNA form, the CDR3 reads TGTGCCACCAGCGGACAATGGACTGAAGCTTTCTTT. The full variable domain, rest sourced from reference TRBV15 and TRBJ1-1, is DAMVIQNPRYQVTQFGKPVTLSCSQTLNHNVMYWYQQKSSQAPKLLFHYYDKDFNNEADTPDNFQSRRPNTSFCFLDIRSPGLGDTAMYLCATSGQWTEAFFGQGTRLTVV.

V and J are TRBV9 and TRBJ1-1, with TRBD1 matching 8 bases. In germline, CDR1 is SGDLS, CDR2 YYNGEE. V shed 1 base, J shed 2 bases, and the junction held 4 bases outside the gene matches. There are 15 residues in the CDR3. CDR3 amino acids: CASSVSGQDNTEAFF. The CDR3 DNA sequence: TGTGCCAGCAGCGTATCGGGACAGGACAACACTGAAGCTTTCTTT. The full variable domain, completed using reference TRBV9 and TRBJ1-1, is DSGVTQTPKHLITATGQRVTLRCSPRSGDLSVYWYQQSLDQGLQFLIQYYNGEERAKGNILERFSAQQFPDLHSELNLSSLELGDSALYFCASSVSGQDNTEAFFGQGTRLTVV.

The chain couples TRBV19 to TRBJ2-1, with D unresolved. V was clipped by 1 base and J by 1 base, with 8 bases between them. This CDR3 has 15 amino acids. CDR1 and CDR2 (germline): LNHDA, SQIVND (reference sequence). The CDR3 protein is CASSIGSRSYNEQFF. The DNA for the CDR3 is TGTGCCAGTAGTATAGGATCCAGATCCTACAATGAGCAGTTCTTC.

The CDR3: CASSGDRGASNEKLFF. In DNA form, the CDR3 reads TGTGCCAGCAGTGGGGACAGGGGGGCCTCAAATGAAAAACTGTTTTTT. The chain combines TRBV28 with TRBJ1-4; 11 positions match TRBD1. Germline CDR1 and CDR2: MDHEN and SYDVKM. The junction had 7 bases not matched to a gene; V was cut back by 5 bases and J by 5 bases. This CDR3 contains 16 residues.

The CDR3 bases are TGTGCCAGCAGCCCTTGGGACAGCTCCTACGAGCAGTACTTC. As protein: CASSPWDSSYEQYF. This chain connects TRBV27 to TRBJ2-7; 7 nucleotides line up with TRBD1. CDR3 length: 14 amino acids. The junction had 5 bases not matched to a gene; V was cut back by 6 bases and J by 0 bases. Germline V CDR1 and CDR2: MNHEY, SMNVEV (reference sequence).

V gene TRBV19 combines with J gene TRBJ2-1, with TRBD1 identical over 8 bases. Germline CDR1 and CDR2: LNHDA and SQIVND (reference sequence). The CDR3 is 13 amino acids. The J segment lost 7 bases and the V segment lost 4 bases, leaving 3 bases of the junction unmatched. CDR3 protein: CASSKDRENEQFF. The CDR3 DNA follows: TGTGCCAGTAGTAAGGACAGGGAAAATGAGCAGTTCTTC. Supplemented by reference TRBV19 and TRBJ2-1, the full variable domain reads DGGITQSPKYLFRKEGQNVTLSCEQNLNHDAMYWYRQDPGQGLRLIYYSQIVNDFQKGDIAEGYSVSREKKESFPLTVTSAQKNPTAFYLCASSKDRENEQFFGPGTRLTVL.

J is TRBJ2-1 and V is TRBV5-1; 9 bases line up with TRBD2. V dropped 2 bases and J dropped 9; count of bases not matched to a gene: 9. CDR1 and CDR2 from the germline V gene are SGHRS and YFSETQ. This CDR3 has 15 residues. The CDR3 DNA reads TGCGCCAGCAGCTTACGGGTAGCGGGAGTCATTGAGCAGTTCTTC. Protein sequence: CASSLRVAGVIEQFF. Using reference TRBV5-1 and TRBJ2-1 for the parts outside the CDR3, the full variable domain is KAGVTQTPRYLIKTRGQQVTLSCSPISGHRSVSWYQQTPGQGLQFLFEYFSETQRNKGNFPGRFSGRQFSNSRSEMNVSTLELGDSALYLCASSLRVAGVIEQFFGPGTRLTVL.

The V call is TRBV7-8, the J call TRBJ2-2; D remains ambiguous. Per the germline V gene, CDR1 is SGHVS and CDR2 is FQNEAQ. CDR3 size: 15 residues. The ends were cut back, 7 bases at V and 4 bases at J, with 16 bases in the middle. CDR3 amino acids: CASTFQDSSTGELFF. The CDR3 bases are TGTGCCAGCACCTTTCAGGATTCGAGCACCGGGGAGCTGTTTTTT. Full variable domain (rest looked up from reference TRBV7-8 and TRBJ2-2): GAGVSQSPRYKVAKRGQDVALRCDPISGHVSLFWYQQALGQGPEFLTYFQNEAQLDKSGLPSDRFFAERPEGSVSTLKIQRTQQEDSAVYLCASTFQDSSTGELFFGEGSRLTVL.

This chain links TRBV28 with TRBJ1-3; D perhaps matches TRBD1 (5 bases). There are 15 residues in the CDR3. From germline, CDR1 is MDHEN and CDR2 SYDVKM. The ends were cut back, 4 bases at V and 2 bases at J, with 12 bases in the middle. Here the CDR3 reads CASSSQGVTGNTIYF. CDR3 DNA sequence: TGTGCCAGCAGTTCGCAGGGTGTGACTGGAAACACCATATATTTT. Complete variable domain (other parts from reference TRBV28 and TRBJ1-3): DVKVTQSSRYLVKRTGEKVFLECVQDMDHENMFWYRQDPGLGLRLIYFSYDVKMKEKGDIPEGYSVSREKKERFSLILESASTNQTSMYLCASSSQGVTGNTIYFGEGSWLTVV.

The chain carries TRBV19 and TRBJ2-7; 7 bases are a match to TRBD2. Trimming at V came to 5 bases and at J to 2 bases, leaving 6 bases not matched to a gene. The CDR3 contains 14 residues. Germline values: CDR1 LNHDA, CDR2 SQIVND (reference sequence). The CDR3 DNA sequence: TGTGCCAGTAGTGGTGGGGGAGGGCCCTACGAGCAGTACTTC. Protein sequence: CASSGGGGPYEQYF. Looking up the rest from reference TRBV19 and TRBJ2-7 gives the full variable domain: DGGITQSPKYLFRKEGQNVTLSCEQNLNHDAMYWYRQDPGQGLRLIYYSQIVNDFQKGDIAEGYSVSREKKESFPLTVTSAQKNPTAFYLCASSGGGGPYEQYFGPGTRLTVT.

The rearrangement links TRBV6-6 to TRBJ2-3; 10 bases match TRBD2. Germline V gives CDR1 MNHNY, CDR2 SVGAGI (reference sequence). Trimming removed 8 bases from V and 11 bases from J; junction bases left unmatched: 7. This CDR3 is built from 12 residues. CDR3 nucleotides: TGTGCCAGCGCACCTAGCGGGAGAAGGCAGTATTTT. Translated: CASAPSGRRQYF.

A note on this clone: In the same sample, other DNA sequences code for this CDR3. The chain links TRBV6-5 to TRBJ1-1; D remains ambiguous. The germline gives CDR1 MNHEY, CDR2 SVGAGI. CDR3 length: 13 residues. V shed 7 bases and J shed 5 bases, with 14 bases lying between them. The CDR3 protein is CASTNRRSTEAFF. The DNA of the CDR3 is TGTGCCAGCACGAATAGGAGGTCGACTGAAGCTTTCTTT.

This chain uses TRBV28 with TRBJ2-2, with 7 bases matching TRBD1. CDR1 is MDHEN and CDR2 is SYDVKM in the germline V gene. This CDR3 contains 15 residues. With 3 bases clipped from V and 8 bases from J, the junction kept 9 bases outside the gene matches. CDR3 sequence (DNA): TGTGCCAGCAGTTTGCCCCATGGGACAGCAGGGGAGCTGTTTTTT. Translation gives CASSLPHGTAGELFF.

This chain links TRBV18 with TRBJ2-5; possible D gene TRBD2, 5 bases. Germline V gives CDR1 KGHSH, CDR2 LQKENI. Trimming shortened V by 3 bases and J by 2 bases, and 7 bases separated the two germline ends. The CDR3 extends over 13 amino acids. CDR3: CASSPGMQETQYF. The CDR3 DNA is TGTGCCAGCTCACCCGGGATGCAAGAGACCCAGTACTTC.

V is TRBV6-6 and J is TRBJ2-5; TRBD1 matches at 8 bases. V gave up 4 bases and J gave up 4 bases; unmatched junction bases: 8. The germline CDR1 and CDR2 sequences are MNHNY and SVGAGI (reference sequence). This CDR3 contains 15 residues. In DNA, the CDR3 is TGTGCCAGCAGTTTAATGACAGGGGCACGAGAGACCCAGTACTTC. Translated: CASSLMTGARETQYF.

The chain carries TRBV13 and TRBJ2-1, with a possible D match to TRBD1 (7 bases). Germline V gene sequence: CDR1 PRHDT, CDR2 FYEKMQ (reference sequence). CDR3 size: 17 residues. V was trimmed by 4 bases and J by 4 bases, leaving 20 bases between them. CDR3 in amino acids: CASSSPGGTVHYNEQFF. CDR3 nucleotide sequence: TGTGCCAGCAGCTCACCAGGGGGGACCGTACATTACAATGAGCAGTTCTTC. Full variable domain (outside the CDR3, taken from reference TRBV13 and TRBJ2-1): AAGVIQSPRHLIKEKRETATLKCYPIPRHDTVYWYQQGPGQDPQFLISFYEKMQSDKGSIPDRFSAQQFSDYHSELNMSSLELGDSALYFCASSSPGGTVHYNEQFFGPGTRLTVL.

The chain couples TRBV4-2 to TRBJ2-7; D perhaps matches TRBD2 (6 bases). Trimming left V 0 bases short and J 3 bases short, with 9 bases between. The CDR3 loop spans 14 amino acids. Germline values: CDR1 LGHNA, CDR2 YNFKEQ. The CDR3 loop is CASSQEGLIYEQYF. The DNA for the CDR3 is TGTGCCAGCAGCCAAGAGGGACTCATCTACGAGCAGTACTTC.